This T cell receptor beta chain was identified in a study of cytomegalovirus exposure and HLA in healthy donors. General study results and limits: In a later analysis, several top co-occurrence clusters appeared linked to parvovirus B19, influenza, CMV and Epstein-Barr virus. A few chains linked to CMV were shown in vitro to be specific for CMV antigens. In a later analysis, a missense DCLRE1C variant was linked to TCR beta V- and J-gene trimming.

Amplification used 60 Vbeta primers and 13 Jbeta primers. Per the original methods: A later analysis tallied approximately 87 million unique TCR beta chains, some 10 million of them shared. Assay: immunoSEQ multiplex PCR; the TCRdb copy retains only in-frame clones and omits some. V and J calls and clone size are copied from that table; D and trimming were computed from the DNA. This table has about 300,000 clones, 86% appearing once. About this clone itself: Antigen specificity is unknown.

This clonotype was obtained from a man between 40 and 49 years old in good health and CMV-seropositive. The specimen was PBMCs.

The CDR3: CASSSRRGSGTTGANVLTF. The CDR3 nucleotides read TGCGCCAGCAGTTCAAGACGCGGTAGCGGGACCACAGGGGCCAACGTCCTGACTTTC. The rearrangement links TRBV4-1 to TRBJ2-6; 8 nucleotides align to TRBD2. The CDR3 sequence is 19 residues long. CDR1 and CDR2 from the germline V gene are MGHRA and YSYEKL. Losses at the gene ends were 6 bases for V and 4 bases for J; bases not matched to a gene: 17.